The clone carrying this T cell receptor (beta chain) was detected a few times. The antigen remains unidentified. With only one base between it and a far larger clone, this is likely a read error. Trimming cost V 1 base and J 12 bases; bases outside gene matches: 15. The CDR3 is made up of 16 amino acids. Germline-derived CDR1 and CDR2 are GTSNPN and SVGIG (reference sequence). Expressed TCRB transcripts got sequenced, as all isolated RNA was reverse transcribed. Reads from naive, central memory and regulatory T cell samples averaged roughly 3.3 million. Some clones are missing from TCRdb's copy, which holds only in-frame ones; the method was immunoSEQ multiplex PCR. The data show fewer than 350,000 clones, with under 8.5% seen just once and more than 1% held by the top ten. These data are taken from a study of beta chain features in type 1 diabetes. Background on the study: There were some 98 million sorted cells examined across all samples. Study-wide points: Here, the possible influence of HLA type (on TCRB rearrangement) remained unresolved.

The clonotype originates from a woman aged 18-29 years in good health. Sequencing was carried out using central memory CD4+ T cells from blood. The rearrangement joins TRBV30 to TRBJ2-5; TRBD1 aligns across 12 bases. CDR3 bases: TGTGCCTGGAGTGCTCAGGTCCCGGGACAGGGGGCGGTGGAGTACTTC. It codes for CAWSAQVPGQGAVEYF.